Included here is one T cell receptor (beta chain) sequence, with context. The antigen it recognizes is unknown. Base qualities are not at hand, and no much larger clone is one base apart. These data come from a study of cytomegalovirus exposure and HLA in healthy donors (TCRdb year 2017). With regard to the full study: An earlier analysis of some 620 of the donors reported about 260 Gb of sequence data and 117 million unique TCR beta sequences obtained from some 200 million T cells. In addition to the first cohort of roughly 700 subjects, a separate validation cohort of over 90 different subjects was used. Every discovery cohort repertoire had been produced on one sequencing platform. Among the roughly 380 genotyped donors, approximately 77% belonged to the genetic ancestry cluster associated with self-reported Caucasian donors. The study aimed to test whether cataloging public T cell receptors could reveal signatures of past pathogen exposure. To predict cytomegalovirus infection status, the study combined high-throughput TCR immunosequencing, statistical association of individual TCRs with disease status, and machine learning. Using immunosequencing, the study profiled T cell repertoires from 500 to 800 subjects and related those repertoires to cytomegalovirus serostatus. In an earlier analysis of around 540 of the donors, high-throughput TCR beta sequencing was used to judge whether each TCR beta V gene segment behaved as functional or pseudogenic. Genome-wide SNP genotypes for about three fifths of the roughly 670 donors were used in a later genetic analysis, which treated that subset as a discovery cohort. Roughly 300 gigabases of sequencing data and approximately 80 million unique TCR sequences were included in an early release covering under 650 HLA-typed donors. A handful of DR-DQ haplotypes were handled as single units for association and clustering because linkage in the cohort was strong. The later analysis used no new phenotypic data to find candidate immune exposures, relying instead on TCR beta sequences and their occurrence across donors. Donor age, sex, ethnicity and CMV serostatus were collected together with the repertoire data. Both class I and class II loci were covered by HLA typing, at four-digit resolution. Among about 410 genotyped donors of the cohort, an average of roughly 230,000 unique TCR beta nucleotide sequences was sequenced per donor, of which about 19% were non-productive. In a later analysis, previously published TCR beta repertoires from 666 donors were re-analyzed and high-resolution HLA genotyping was added so that TCR occurrence patterns could be studied. The number of donors typed differed by locus, with 629-630 for A, B, C, DRB1 and DQB1, more than 500 for DQA1, 600 to 610 for DPA1, and 400 to 490 for DPB1.

The junction carries 12 bases between V and J, which are trimmed by 6 bases and 7 bases respectively. CDR1 and CDR2, looked up from the germline V gene, are SNHLY and FYNNEI. The cysteine opens and the phenylalanine closes a CDR3 of 12 amino acids. Only CDR3 DNA is held: 36 bases, read in frame from base 1. Summary of the overall study and its limitations: In an earlier analysis of some 540 of the donors, most TCR beta V segments appeared in productive rearrangements about 87% or about 30% of the time, broadly matching IMGT annotations. The only immune exposure information available for the cohort was CMV serostatus. Several of the top co-occurrence clusters appeared to be linked to parvovirus B19, influenza, CMV and Epstein-Barr virus, according to a later analysis. In a later analysis, HLA-associated TCR beta chains showed more clonal expansion and lower generation probabilities than non-associated chains that were equally common. A further reported finding was that TCR beta sequences accurately predicted the HLA-A and HLA-B alleles for most subjects in the first cohort. The 87-base-pair reads could not distinguish some IMGT-functional V segments, including TRBV6-2 and TRBV6-3, so those segments were excluded. The presence/absence analyses assumed that sequencing depth was roughly uniform across donors, and that assumption may not be true. When HLA alleles, especially DR and DQ, strongly co-occurred, TCR associations were difficult to assign to individual alleles. A later analysis found that TCR association rates varied across HLA loci, with DRB1 alleles showing the most associated TCRs and HLA-C alleles the fewest. According to the authors, the approach could potentially be generalized to other disease states and immunological phenotypes. Compared with the approximately 670-donor mean, donors in an Asian-associated ancestry cluster had fewer N-insertions in productive TCRs, according to a later genetic analysis. While some public TCRs were present in many individuals, most TCR sequences turned up only very rarely across donors. Correlated functional status among segregating V segments might reflect linkage disequilibrium, but an unknown experimental factor could not be ruled out. Most CMV-associated TCR beta chains appeared to be HLA-restricted in a later analysis, and the HLA associations seemed to be driven largely by CMV exposure. The cohort was sequenced for TCR beta chains only, and without alpha or paired-chain data the features that could be detected were limited. A cluster of highly shared sequence variants was judged likely to represent a technical artifact of the sequencing pipeline. The study listed approximately 150 TCR beta chains as associated with cytomegalovirus. A few of the identified cytomegalovirus-associated TCR beta chains were confirmed in vitro to be specific for cytomegalovirus antigens. In a later analysis, some 17,000 TCR beta sequences were associated with specific HLA alleles at a false discovery rate of 0.05. The classifier was reported to diagnose cytomegalovirus status with high specificity and sensitivity in both the original cohort and the validation cohort. Because HLA typing was unavailable for some donors at each locus, only the typed subset was used in association tests. Roughly 17 rarely observed V segments, including chromosome 9 orphons, were excluded from the earlier analysis of some 590 of the donors because counts were too low. In a later genetic analysis, a missense DCLRE1C variant was associated with V-gene and J-gene trimming of TCR beta chains, and the association was replicated in an independent cohort.

The receptor library was made with the immunoSEQ multiplex PCR assay. For the multiplex PCR, a mixture combining 60 forward primers for TCR Vbeta segments and 13 reverse primers for TCR Jbeta segments was used. A multiplex PCR assay on genomic DNA amplified the CDR3 region of rearranged TCR beta genes. The Illumina HiSeq System was used to sequence the amplified TCR beta libraries as 87-base-pair reads. The published analysis was carried out like this. A later analysis tallied 75 million to 85 million unique TCR beta chains across the 700 or so repertoires, and some 10 million of those chains were shared by two or more donors. Raw reads were error-corrected and collapsed into unique sequences with a nearest-neighbor algorithm that merged closely related sequences to remove PCR and sequencing errors. Alignment of CDR3 sequences to IMGT reference sequences was used to assign V, D and J gene segments. Each retained sequence needed at least a six-nucleotide match to both a V gene segment and a J gene segment. A rearrangement counted as productive if the CDR3 had no stop codons and remained in frame with V and J, and every other rearrangement counted as non-productive. CDR3 was defined by IMGT convention, running from the second conserved V-encoded cysteine to the conserved J-encoded phenylalanine. In an earlier analysis of 550 to 650 of the donors, sequences lacking an unambiguous match to a single V gene segment were excluded. In an earlier analysis of several hundred of the donors, a V segment was called functional when productive rearrangements were above 56.7%, and segregating when the standard deviation between donors exceeded 5%. A statistical classification framework was built for diagnosing cytomegalovirus status from the catalog of TCR beta chain sequences. V and J gene assignment, in a later analysis, came from comparing TCR nucleotide sequences with IMGT/GENE-DB human TR gene sequences. Using the TCRdist pipeline, a later analysis assigned CDR3 sequences along with most-parsimonious VDJ recombination scenarios. In a later analysis, every TCR beta chain was defined by the combination of its CDR3 amino acid sequence and its V-gene family, and reads without a unique V-gene family were dropped. As a way to deal with suspected cross-contamination and a sequencing artifact, a later analysis dropped under 600 nucleotide sequences that were highly shared and had low generation probability. A later analysis calculated a clonal expansion index for each public chain from normalized within-repertoire ranks of inferred template counts. Generation probabilities in a later analysis came from a VDJ recombination model fitted to out-of-frame rearrangements, and those results were checked against IGoR. In a later analysis, hypergeometric tests were used to score TCR-TCR, TCR-HLA and TCR-CMV co-occurrence, with a repertoire-size bias correction applied to TCR pairs. False discovery rates were estimated in a later analysis by permuting HLA or CMV assignments 20 times. In a later analysis, co-occurring TCRs were grouped using DBSCAN, with TCRdist sequence similarity added in when clustering inside HLA-allele-positive subsets. Co-occurrence clustering excluded repertoires with fewer than 30,000 or more than 120,000 public chains, plus five with anomalous nucleotide sharing. The table was pulled from immuneACCESS by TCRdb, which kept in-frame rearrangements only. Such tables lose some clones; where checked, under half of the loss comes from unresolved V genes, and the rest has no known cause. The V and J calls and the clone size are those of that table, but D and trimming were determined from the DNA. The table for this sample lists over 100,000 clones; around 73% of them were counted only once. The leading ten clones occupy 1.3% to 1.5% of the sample.

The cohort consisted of 670 or so healthy bone marrow donors. Cohort members were all nominally healthy when sampled, although unrecorded immune exposures were likely present. The donor was CMV seronegative and belonged to the group of 352 seronegative cohort members. Every donor gave a peripheral blood sample, and the peripheral blood mononuclear cells from that sample were used for TCR beta sequencing. The Qiagen DNeasy Blood Extraction Kit was used to extract genomic DNA from the blood cell samples. The chain couples TRBV2 to TRBJ1-2, with the D gene not clear enough to name. Sequencing was carried out using PBMCs. This TCR derives from a female donor in good health and CMV-seronegative. Here the CDR3 is given as CASRVDLVGYTF. The DNA sequence is as follows: TGTGCCAGCAGGGTTGACTTGGTTGGCTACACCTTC.